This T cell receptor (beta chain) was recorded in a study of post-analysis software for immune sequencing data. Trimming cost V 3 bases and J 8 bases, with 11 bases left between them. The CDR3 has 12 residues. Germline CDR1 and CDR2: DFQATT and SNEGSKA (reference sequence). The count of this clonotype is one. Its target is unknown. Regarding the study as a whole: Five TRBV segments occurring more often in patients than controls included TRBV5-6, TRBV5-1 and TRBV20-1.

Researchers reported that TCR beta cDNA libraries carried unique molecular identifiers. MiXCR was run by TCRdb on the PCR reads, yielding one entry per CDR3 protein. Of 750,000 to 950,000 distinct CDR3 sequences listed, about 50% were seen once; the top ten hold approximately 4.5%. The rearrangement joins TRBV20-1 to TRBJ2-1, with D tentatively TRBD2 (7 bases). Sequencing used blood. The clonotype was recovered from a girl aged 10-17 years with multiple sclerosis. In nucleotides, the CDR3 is TGCAGTGCTAGTGGGGGGGCCCATGAGCAGTTCTTC. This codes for CSASGGAHEQFF.